This paragraph reports one T cell receptor beta chain. This sample was taken from a study of control samples from healthy donors and cancer patients. The trim removed 1 base at V and 7 bases at J, leaving 3 bases unmatched. The CDR3 is made up of 15 amino acids. Per germline, CDR1 SGHVS and CDR2 FQNEAQ. TCRdb's copy holds only in-frame clones and misses some; the assay was immunoSEQ multiplex PCR. The sample lists around 140,000 clones, over 85% seen once, with less than 6% in the top ten. This sequence originates from a man younger than 35 in good health. The material sequenced was blood. The chain couples TRBV7-8 to TRBJ1-6; 8 bases match TRBD1. CDR3 sequence (DNA): TGTGCCAGCAGCTTAGGTGGACAGGGAAATTCACCCCTCCACTTT. Translation gives CASSLGGQGNSPLHF.